This TCR beta chain was retrieved from a study of cytomegalovirus exposure and HLA in healthy donors. General study results and limits: Analyses of presence and absence presupposed an approximately uniform sequencing depth across donors.

Both 60 Vbeta primers and 13 Jbeta primers went into the PCR. Method: immunoSEQ multiplex PCR; TCRdb's copy keeps in-frame clones and lacks some. This sample has around 130,000 clones, with roughly 84% found just once. To note about this clone: What it binds is unknown.

The sequenced sample was PBMCs. This clonotype originated in a woman aged 18-35 years in good health and CMV-seropositive.

CDR3 coding DNA: TGTGCCAGCAGCAGTTCTCCTTGGACATACACTGAAGCTTTCTTT. It yields the protein CASSSSPWTYTEAFF. The chain carries TRBV6-5 and TRBJ1-1; TRBD1 is a possible D gene (5 bases). The germline CDR1 and CDR2 sequences are MNHEY and SVGAGI. The V end lost 6 bases, the J end lost 3 bases, and 17 bases lay between the germline ends. The CDR3 covers 15 residues.